Below, 14 T cell receptor beta chains from the same sample are listed, as sequenced in a study of cytomegalovirus exposure and HLA in healthy donors. 13 Jbeta primers and 60 Vbeta primers were used for the PCR. Sequencing was performed with immunoSEQ multiplex PCR; in TCRdb, only in-frame clones are kept and a portion is missing. The sample table sets out 74,000 or so clones. Sequencing used PBMCs. These receptors were obtained from a woman aged 60-75 years in good health and CMV-seronegative.

The chain is built from TRBV6-5 and TRBJ2-7, with 12 nucleotides matching TRBD1. CDR1 MNHEY and CDR2 SVGAGI come from the germline V gene. This CDR3 spans 14 amino acids. V trimming: 2 bases; J trimming: 6 bases; junction bases outside the gene matches: 2. The CDR3 nucleotides are TGTGCCAGCAGTTACGGGACAGGGGGCAGCGAGCAGTACTTC. Its protein product is CASSYGTGGSEQYF.

The genes are TRBV7-9 and TRBJ2-5; 12 bases fit TRBD2. The CDR3 runs 16 residues. After removal of 6 bases from V and 5 bases from J, the junction contained 10 bases not matched to a gene. Germline V gene lookup returns CDR1 SEHNR and CDR2 FQNEAQ (reference sequence). Here the CDR3 reads CASSPTSGRGFETQYF. The CDR3 DNA reads TGTGCCAGCAGTCCGACTAGCGGGAGAGGATTTGAGACCCAGTACTTC. Full variable domain (missing parts from reference TRBV7-9 and TRBJ2-5): DTGVSQNPRHKITKRGQNVTFRCDPISEHNRLYWYRQTLGQGPEFLTYFQNEAQLEKSRLLSDRFSAERPKGSFSTLEIQRTEQGDSAMYLCASSPTSGRGFETQYFGPGTRLLVL.

The J gene is TRBJ2-5, the V gene TRBV2, with D maybe TRBD2 (6 bases). The CDR3 sequence is 15 residues long. The V and J ends lost 4 bases and 5 bases respectively, with 17 bases between them. The germline V gene has CDR1 SNHLY and CDR2 FYNNEI. CDR3 in amino acids: CASSGGPGVPETQYF. The CDR3 DNA sequence: TGTGCCAGCAGTGGAGGCCCGGGAGTCCCCGAGACCCAGTACTTC. The full variable domain, rest sourced from reference TRBV2 and TRBJ2-5, is EPEVTQTPSHQVTQMGQEVILRCVPISNHLYFYWYRQILGQKVEFLVSFYNNEISEKSEIFDDQFSVERPDGSNFTLKIRSTKLEDSAMYFCASSGGPGVPETQYFGPGTRLLVL.

The rearrangement joins TRBV6-1 to TRBJ2-7; 9 bases align to TRBD1. The V gene end was trimmed by 0 bases and the J gene end by 6 bases; junction bases not matched to a gene: 9. The CDR3 loop spans 16 amino acids. Per the germline V gene, CDR1 is MNHNS and CDR2 is SASEGT. CDR3 DNA sequence: TGTGCCAGCAGTGAAGCGGGGACAGGGCTAGGGTTCGAGCAGTACTTC. Translating it yields CASSEAGTGLGFEQYF.

On this clone: One end of the junction fails to match germline, which may point to a read error. The chain combines TRBV6-5 with TRBJ2-7; the match to TRBD2 covers 7 bases. Germline V gene data show CDR1 as MNHEY and CDR2 as SVGAGI. The CDR3 loop spans 13 amino acids. In DNA, the CDR3 is TGTGCCAGCAGTGATCGTTCGCGGGAGCGTAAAACATTC. It yields the protein CASSDRSRERKTF.

J is TRBJ2-3 and V is TRBV25-1; tentative D call: TRBD2 (5 bases). The ends were cut back, 6 bases at V and 2 bases at J, with 12 bases in the middle. CDR1 MGHDK and CDR2 SYGVNS come from the germline V gene. The CDR3 is made up of 14 amino acids. The DNA of the CDR3 is TGTGCCAGCAGCTCGCCACTAGTCACAGATACGCAGTATTTT. This translates into CASSSPLVTDTQYF.

The chain couples TRBV5-1 to TRBJ2-3, with 7 bases matching TRBD1. Germline lookup yields CDR1 SGHRS and CDR2 YFSETQ. V lost 7 bases and J lost 2; bases outside the gene matches: 7. The CDR3 is 14 amino acids. In DNA, the CDR3 is TGCGCCAGCTTCCCGGGACAGAACACAGATACGCAGTATTTT. Its protein product is CASFPGQNTDTQYF.

V gene TRBV5-8 combines with J gene TRBJ1-1, with 9 bases aligning to TRBD1. This CDR3 region has 13 residues. V gave up 5 bases and J gave up 8 bases; unmatched junction bases: 7. Looked up from germline, CDR1 is SGHTS and CDR2 is YDEGEE. The CDR3, as DNA: TGTGCCAGCAGGATCAACAGGGGGCACGAAGCTTTCTTT. Residues: CASRINRGHEAFF.

The chain joins TRBV7-9 to TRBJ2-1; no definite D call. Between the trimmed V and J ends, which lost 5 bases and 5 bases, there was a span of 7 bases. CDR3 length: 12 residues. Germline V gene lookup returns CDR1 SEHNR and CDR2 FQNEAQ (reference sequence). The CDR3 reads CASSRRDNEQFF. CDR3 coding DNA: TGTGCCAGCAGCCGTCGGGACAATGAGCAGTTCTTC. Full variable domain (missing parts from reference TRBV7-9 and TRBJ2-1): DTGVSQNPRHKITKRGQNVTFRCDPISEHNRLYWYRQTLGQGPEFLTYFQNEAQLEKSRLLSDRFSAERPKGSFSTLEIQRTEQGDSAMYLCASSRRDNEQFFGPGTRLTVL.

J is TRBJ2-7 and V is TRBV7-9; the match to TRBD2 covers 11 bases. Looked up from germline, CDR1 is SEHNR and CDR2 is FQNEAQ (reference sequence). The CDR3 is 16 residues long. With V trimmed by 2 bases and J by 4 bases, 7 bases remained unmatched. CDR3 protein: CASSLLAGGAGYEQYF. Here the CDR3 DNA reads TGTGCCAGCAGCTTACTAGCGGGAGGCGCGGGGTACGAGCAGTACTTC.

This chain uses TRBV7-3 with TRBJ2-1; TRBD2 aligns across 14 bases. CDR3 size: 16 residues. Germline lookup yields CDR1 SGHTA and CDR2 FQGTGA. V lost 2 bases, J lost 7 bases, and 4 bases stayed unmatched. The CDR3 here is CASSLEGTSGRNEQFF. The CDR3 nucleotides read TGTGCCAGCAGCTTAGAAGGGACTAGCGGGAGAAATGAGCAGTTCTTC.

V usage is TRBV11-2 and J usage is TRBJ2-5; possible D gene TRBD1, 5 bases. The J call could be wrong; TRBJ2-7 is a better fit for the DNA end. Germline V lookup: CDR1 SGHAT, CDR2 FQNNGV. This CDR3 comprises 14 residues. The CDR3 here is CASSLLGAGYEQYF. The DNA of the CDR3 is TGTGCCAGCAGCTTACTAGGGGCAGGCTACGAGCAGTACTTC.

This sequence joins TRBV5-1 and TRBJ2-7, with D perhaps TRBD1 (6 bases). With 0 bases removed from V and 6 bases from J, the gap between germline ends came to 16 bases. CDR1 and CDR2 (germline): SGHRS, YFSETQ. The CDR3 has 15 residues. The CDR3 is CASSLAGGQGGEQYF. The CDR3 DNA follows: TGCGCCAGCAGCTTGGCTGGGGGCCAAGGGGGCGAGCAGTACTTC.

Comments on this clone: Germline is not matched at one junction end, which may reflect a read error. The chain links TRBV7-7 to TRBJ2-5; possible D gene TRBD1, 6 bases. The CDR3 is 16 amino acids. Germline CDR1 reads SSHAT; CDR2 reads FNYEAQ (reference sequence). This chain's CDR3 is CASSLGTRKGAETQYF. The DNA of the CDR3 is TGTGCTAGCAGCTTAGGGACAAGAAAAGGGGCAGAGACCCAGTACTTC. The whole variable domain, remainder taken from reference TRBV7-7 and TRBJ2-5, is GAGVSQSPRYKVTKRGQDVTLRCDPISSHATLYWYQQALGQGPEFLTYFNYEAQPDKSGLPSDRFSAERPEGSISTLTIQRTEQRDSAMYRCASSLGTRKGAETQYFGPGTRLLVL.